Listed here is a single T cell receptor (beta chain). Its antigen specificity is not known. Nothing much larger sits one base from this clone, and base qualities are not available. The collaborating institutions used their own protocols to collect whole blood in K2EDTA tubes. For TCRbeta analysis, collaborators shipped samples in one of three forms: frozen whole blood, isolated PBMCs, or DNA extracted from either of those sample types. These data come from a study of blood T cell repertoires in COVID-19 (dated by TCRdb to 2020 to 2022). With respect to the entire study: Samples from collaborators originated in the United States, Italy and Spain and spanned both the acute and convalescent phases of COVID-19. The material from the prospective study consisted of cDNA or gDNA derived from T cells, B-cell-depleted T cells, or PBMCs. Subjects who had been exposed to COVID-19, were actively infected with it, or had recovered from it provided the deeply sampled blood TCRbeta repertoires that made up the dataset. Sample metadata almost always included a de-identified subject ID, COVID-19 status, age in years and sex. Samples were obtained from the ongoing ImmuneRACE study (first 160 participants) and from 1,000 to 1,500 subjects provided by 6 global collaborators. The repertoires were made available in a free public database intended to serve as a resource for research on the immune response to SARS-CoV-2. Where HLA class I and class II types were available, the types were taken from metadata supplied by the sample provider, not from assay-based typing.

TCRbeta CDR3 regions were amplified from genomic DNA by means of the immunoSEQ Assay, a bias-controlled multiplex PCR. Processing in the source paper ran as follows. Nucleated cell counts per sample were estimated from amplification of reference gene primers within the assay. To quantify the absolute abundance of each unique TCRbeta CDR3 rearrangement, sequence reads were collapsed and filtered. For each sample, productive Simpson clonality was calculated as the square root of Simpson's diversity index across productive rearrangements. The table was pulled from immuneACCESS by TCRdb, which kept in-frame rearrangements only. Such tables lose some clones; where checked, under half of the loss comes from unresolved V genes, and the rest has no known cause. V, J and clone size reflect that table, while D and trimming were determined from the DNA. The table for this sample lists about 180,000 clones; approximately 80% of them were counted only once. The top ten clonotypes cover approximately 7% of the sample.

What the research found in general, with its limitations: How much clinical and demographic metadata was included differed by source and by participant, and the metadata was provided uncurated.

There are 16 amino acids in the CDR3, from cysteine to phenylalanine inclusive. Just CDR3 DNA is preserved here, 48 bases in frame from base 1. Germline trimming: 4 bases from V, 0 bases from J; junction bases outside gene matches: 8. From a lookup of the germline V gene, CDR1 and CDR2 are SGHAT and FQNNGV. Recombination connected TRBV11-2 to TRBJ1-2; 7 middle bases align to TRBD1. The sequence was collected from a human donor in a cohort sampled during active COVID-19. The sequenced material came from peripheral blood. The nucleotide sequence reads TGTGCCAGCAGCTCACTAAGGACAGGTTCTAACTATGGCTACACCTTC. This translates into CASSSLRTGSNYGYTF. With all but the CDR3 taken from the reference TRBV11-2 and TRBJ1-2 genes, the full variable domain is: EAGVAQSPRYKIIEKRQSVAFWCNPISGHATLYWYQQILGQGPKLLIQFQNNGVVDDSQLPKDRFSAERLKGVDSTLKIQPAKLEDSAVYLCASSSLRTGSNYGYTFGSGTRLTVV.